This T cell receptor (beta chain) emerged from a study of T cell changes during pregnancy in multiple sclerosis. The CDR3 consists of 15 residues. V lost 3 bases and J 0 bases, leaving 9 bases between the germline ends. Germline CDR1 and CDR2: SGDLS and YYNGEE. A remark on this clone: Other nucleotide sequences from this sample produce the same CDR3.

TCRdb keeps only in-frame clones here, not all; method: immunoSEQ multiplex PCR. The sample consists of tens of thousands of clones, 85% to 95% of them appearing once. This rearrangement joins TRBV9 to TRBJ1-4, with D unresolved. This material consisted of peripheral blood, taken in the second trimester of pregnancy. This TCR was recovered from a female donor in good health, enrolled as a control in a pregnancy study. The CDR3 sequence: CASSEGEATNEKLFF. The CDR3 DNA follows: TGTGCCAGCAGCGAGGGAGAAGCAACTAATGAAAAACTGTTTTTT.